These 25 T cell receptor beta chains were sequenced from one sample in a study of type 1 regulatory T cells. TCRdb used MiXCR to reprocess the reads, holding one entry per CDR3 protein. This table holds 35,000 to 50,000 distinct CDR3 sequences, 12% found once. The antigens these receptors bind are not known. Sample: cultured non-Tr1 T cells, either the whole culture or a sorted T cell fraction (not recorded which). Source of these receptors: a human donor in good health.

V and J are TRBV5-1 and TRBJ2-5; no definite D call. The V and J ends lost 6 bases and 2 bases respectively, with 17 bases between them. This CDR3 has 15 amino acids. The germline V gene has CDR1 SGHRS and CDR2 YFSETQ. This chain's CDR3 is CASTSGTIYQETQYF. The CDR3 DNA is TGCGCCAGCACCTCGGGTACTATTTATCAAGAGACCCAGTACTTC.

This clonotype appeared many times. V and J are TRBV6-2 or TRBV6-3 and TRBJ2-7; 8 nucleotides align to TRBD1. The CDR3 extends over 18 amino acids. Trimming removed 6 bases from V and 5 bases from J; junction bases left unmatched: 21. From germline, CDR1 is MNHEY and CDR2 SVGEGT. The CDR3 DNA reads as TGTGCCAGCAGCCCCCGGGACAGGCTAATAAGGGCGGCCCACGAGCAGTACTTC. It codes for CASSPRDRLIRAAHEQYF.

This clonotype was detected only once. V is TRBV7-8 and J is TRBJ2-7, with 8 bases that match TRBD2. V dropped 5 bases and J dropped 3; count of bases not matched to a gene: 9. CDR1 and CDR2 from the germline V gene are SGHVS and FQNEAQ. CDR3 size: 15 residues. CDR3 in amino acids: CASSDRRLAGYEQYF. CDR3 bases: TGTGCCAGCAGCGACAGACGGCTAGCGGGCTACGAGCAGTACTTC.

V gene TRBV7-2 combines with J gene TRBJ2-7; TRBD2 aligns across 7 bases. CDR3 length: 14 residues. Germline CDR1 SGHTA, CDR2 FQGNSA. V was clipped by 8 bases and J by 0 bases; unmatched bases: 7. The CDR3 DNA sequence: TGTGCCAGCTCGAACGGGGGGAGCTCCTACGAGCAGTACTTC. It specifies CASSNGGSSYEQYF.

This clonotype was seen a handful of times. The chain has TRBV5-4 and TRBJ2-7; 8 bases are shared with TRBD2. The length of the CDR3 is 15 residues. V lost 2 bases, J lost 6 bases, and 10 bases stayed unmatched. The germline gives CDR1 SGHNT, CDR2 YYREEE (reference sequence). The CDR3 is CASSFKGSGKGEQYF. The CDR3 bases are TGTGCCAGCAGCTTCAAGGGTAGCGGGAAGGGCGAGCAGTACTTC. Using reference TRBV5-4 and TRBJ2-7 for the parts outside the CDR3, the full variable domain is ETGVTQSPTHLIKTRGQQVTLRCSSQSGHNTVSWYQQALGQGPQFIFQYYREEENGRGNFPPRFSGLQFPNYSSELNVNALELDDSALYLCASSFKGSGKGEQYFGPGTRLTVT.

V gene TRBV5-1 combines with J gene TRBJ2-1; 10 positions match TRBD2. With 7 bases clipped from V and 0 bases from J, the junction kept 4 bases outside the gene matches. Germline V gene sequence: CDR1 SGHRS, CDR2 YFSETQ. The CDR3 has 15 amino acids. The CDR3 bases are TGCGCCAGCCTTCCTAGCGGGAGCTCCTACAATGAGCAGTTCTTC. Its translation is CASLPSGSSYNEQFF.

V and J are TRBV18 and TRBJ2-1; D is unresolved. Trimming stripped 1 base from V and 3 bases from J, with 7 bases between. Germline V CDR1 and CDR2: KGHSH, LQKENI. This CDR3 region has 14 residues. In DNA, the CDR3 is TGTGCCAGCTCACCACTTTCGTTCTACAATGAGCAGTTCTTC. It specifies CASSPLSFYNEQFF.

This clonotype came up many times. The chain is built from TRBV12-3 or TRBV12-4 and TRBJ2-2, with 8 bases lining up with TRBD2. With V trimmed by 6 bases and J by 7 bases, 10 bases remained unmatched. This CDR3 contains 15 residues. This CDR3 is CASSSGTRGHGELFF. The CDR3 DNA follows: TGTGCCAGCAGCTCCGGGACTAGGGGCCACGGGGAGCTGTTTTTT.

In regard to this clonotype: This may come from a read error, since a much larger clone is one base off. This chain uses TRBV5-1 with TRBJ2-2, with D maybe TRBD2 (6 bases). Germline-derived CDR1 and CDR2 are SGHRS and YFSETQ. This CDR3 contains 16 residues. The V end was cut by 3 bases, the J end by 7 bases, with 19 bases between. This CDR3 is CASSSRLTGASGELFF. The CDR3 nucleotides read TGCGCCAGCAGCTCCAGACTAACGGGAGCGAGCGGGGAGCTGTTTTTT. Using reference TRBV5-1 and TRBJ2-2 for the parts outside the CDR3, the full variable domain is KAGVTQTPRYLIKTRGQQVTLSCSPISGHRSVSWYQQTPGQGLQFLFEYFSETQRNKGNFPGRFSGRQFSNSRSEMNVSTLELGDSALYLCASSSRLTGASGELFFGEGSRLTVL.

This clonotype appeared a few times. The chain is built from TRBV5-1 and TRBJ1-2; D is unclear. Between the trimmed V and J ends, which lost 4 bases and 8 bases, there was a span of 15 bases. CDR1 is SGHRS and CDR2 is YFSETQ in the germline V gene. The CDR3 consists of 13 residues. The CDR3 nucleotides read TGCGCCAGCAGCGACCCCTCGGGCGCCGGCTACACCTTC. Residues: CASSDPSGAGYTF.

The chain links TRBV20-1 to TRBJ2-5, with unresolved D. V lost 6 bases, J lost 4 bases, and 9 bases lay in between. Germline V CDR1 and CDR2: DFQATT, SNEGSKA (reference sequence). The length of the CDR3 is 11 residues. CDR3 amino acids: CSAPLGETQYF. In DNA form, the CDR3 reads TGCAGTGCCCCCCTAGGAGAGACCCAGTACTTC.

This clonotype was seen many times. The chain combines TRBV6-5 with TRBJ2-5; no firm D call. Germline assignment: CDR1 MNHEY and CDR2 SVGAGI. The CDR3 spans 14 residues. V gave up 0 bases and J gave up 3 bases, with 8 bases separating them. The CDR3 region has the DNA TGTGCCAGCAGTTACTCCTGGGGAAAAGAGACCCAGTACTTC. Amino acids: CASSYSWGKETQYF.

This clonotype was observed at least ten times. The genes are TRBV18 and TRBJ1-1, with a possible D match to TRBD1 (6 bases). Germline loops: CDR1 KGHSH, CDR2 LQKENI. V was trimmed by 3 bases and J by 1 base, leaving 12 bases between them. The CDR3 runs 15 residues. CDR3: CASSPLRTANTEAFF. The CDR3 coding sequence is TGTGCCAGCTCACCGCTCCGGACAGCGAACACTGAAGCTTTCTTT.

There are a few counts of this clonotype. The chain joins TRBV30 to TRBJ2-1; D gene uncertain. CDR3 length equals 12 residues. V lost 2 bases, J lost 9 bases, and 11 bases lay in between. Germline V gene lookup returns CDR1 GTSNPN and CDR2 SVGIG (reference sequence). Here the CDR3 reads CAWSSSYVEQFF. As DNA, the CDR3 is TGTGCCTGGAGTTCTTCTTATGTTGAGCAGTTCTTC.

The J gene is TRBJ2-1, the V gene TRBV5-4, with D perhaps TRBD2 (6 bases). The germline CDR1 and CDR2 sequences are SGHNT and YYREEE (reference sequence). The CDR3 loop spans 16 amino acids. The V end was cut by 4 bases, the J end by 7 bases, with 21 bases between. The CDR3 is CASSPLAGTPRNEQFF. CDR3 bases: TGTGCCAGCAGCCCCCTCGCGGGGACCCCACGGAATGAGCAGTTCTTC.

By frequency in the sample, this clonotype is medium-sized. The CDR3 reads CASSSSRNTEAFF. In DNA, the CDR3 is TGTGCCAGCTCGTCGTCACGGAACACTGAAGCTTTCTTT. This rearrangement joins TRBV18 to TRBJ1-1; D remains unclear. The CDR3 spans 13 residues. The germline V gene has CDR1 KGHSH and CDR2 LQKENI. Trimming stripped 6 bases from V and 1 base from J, with 9 bases between.

This clonotype has only a few counts. The chain recombines TRBV12-3 or TRBV12-4 with TRBJ2-1; TRBD2 is a possible D gene (6 bases). The CDR3 runs to 15 residues. V was trimmed by 3 bases and J by 4 bases, leaving 13 bases between them. The CDR3 DNA follows: TGTGCCAGCAGTTTGGGGGGAAGGGGATACAATGAGCAGTTCTTC. Protein product: CASSLGGRGYNEQFF.

The J gene is TRBJ2-5, the V gene TRBV7-2; D may be TRBD2 (6 bases). The CDR3 has 13 residues. Trimming pared 5 bases from V and 4 bases from J, leaving 11 bases between. Germline CDR1 and CDR2: SGHTA and FQGNSA. The DNA for the CDR3 is TGTGCCAGCAGCCCCCAGGGAGGAGAGACCCAGTACTTC. Amino acids: CASSPQGGETQYF.

This clonotype has a single count. A much larger clone sits a single nucleotide away, making a read error possible. The CDR3 loop reads CSARGRGDGGYTF. Here the CDR3 DNA reads TGCAGTGCTAGAGGTCGAGGGGATGGAGGCTACACCTTC. This chain uses TRBV20-1 with TRBJ1-2; the D gene is possibly TRBD1 (5 bases). CDR1 and CDR2 (germline): DFQATT, SNEGSKA (reference sequence). The CDR3 has 13 residues. The germline V and J ends were trimmed by 1 base and 8 bases, with 14 bases remaining between them.

As concerns this clonotype: A much bigger clone sits one base away, suggesting this may be a read error. This rearrangement joins TRBV27 to TRBJ2-3, with D possibly TRBD2 on 5 matching bases. The ends were cut back, 8 bases at V and 6 bases at J, with 18 bases in the middle. Germline V gene lookup returns CDR1 MNHEY and CDR2 SMNVEV (reference sequence). The CDR3 consists of 14 residues. CDR3: CASRRPRRYDTQYF. The CDR3 coding sequence is TGTGCCAGCCGCCGACCAAGGAGGTACGATACGCAGTATTTT.

This clonotype came up a few times. V usage is TRBV5-1 and J usage is TRBJ2-7; D remains unclear. The CDR3 totals 14 residues. CDR1 is SGHRS and CDR2 is YFSETQ in the germline V gene. V gave up 4 bases and J gave up 2 bases, with 13 bases separating them. The CDR3 DNA follows: TGCGCCAGCAGCCACAACGGACCAACCTACGAGCAGTACTTC. It specifies CASSHNGPTYEQYF.

This clonotype came up many times. The rearrangement joins TRBV5-1 to TRBJ2-1; 10 bases fit TRBD2. The germline gives CDR1 SGHRS, CDR2 YFSETQ. The CDR3 sequence is 15 residues long. Trimming cost V 4 bases and J 2 bases; bases outside gene matches: 3. CDR3 nucleotide sequence: TGCGCCAGCAGCACCACTAGCGGGGCCTACAATGAGCAGTTCTTC. This translates into CASSTTSGAYNEQFF.

As regards this clonotype: Possible read error: a much larger clone is one base away. This chain links TRBV28 with TRBJ2-7; D not resolved. Per the germline V gene, CDR1 is MDHEN and CDR2 is SYDVKM. This CDR3 spans 14 amino acids. The CDR3 nucleotides are TGTGCCAGCAGTTTATCCTTCGCCGCCTACGAGCAGCACTTC. Protein product: CASSLSFAAYEQHF.

The chain links TRBV7-2 to TRBJ2-1; D is undetermined. The CDR3 length is 11 residues. Per the germline V gene, CDR1 is SGHTA and CDR2 is FQGNSA. The V and J ends lost 2 bases and 9 bases respectively, with 5 bases between them. The CDR3: CASSLLPEQFF. In DNA, the CDR3 is TGTGCCAGCAGCTTACTTCCTGAGCAGTTCTTC.

This clonotype was counted many times. This chain uses TRBV20-1 with TRBJ2-7; D gene unclear. This CDR3 is 11 amino acids long. The ends were cut back, 1 base at V and 6 bases at J, with 7 bases in the middle. CDR1 and CDR2 (germline): DFQATT, SNEGSKA (reference sequence). CDR3 sequence: CSARGIIEQYF. The CDR3 coding sequence is TGCAGTGCTAGAGGGATAATCGAGCAGTACTTC.